This T cell receptor (beta chain) was found in a study of neoadjuvant anti-PD-1 for oral cavity cancer. Trimming took 0 bases from V and 1 from J; bases not matched to a gene: 4. The CDR3 runs 16 residues. Per germline, CDR1 SGHRS and CDR2 YFSETQ. Data came from immunoSEQ multiplex PCR; TCRdb stores just in-frame clones and leaves some out. The sample lists about 16,000 clones, about 70% occurring once. This clonotype originated in a person aged 40 to 85 with oral cavity squamous cell carcinoma. V and J are TRBV5-1 and TRBJ2-3; the match to TRBD1 covers 8 bases. This specimen consisted of PBMCs, obtained before nivolumab (anti-PD-1) treatment. CDR3 protein: CASSLEDRVGTDTQYF. The DNA for the CDR3 is TGCGCCAGCAGCTTGGAGGACAGGGTCGGCACAGATACGCAGTATTTT. Full variable domain (missing parts from reference TRBV5-1 and TRBJ2-3): KAGVTQTPRYLIKTRGQQVTLSCSPISGHRSVSWYQQTPGQGLQFLFEYFSETQRNKGNFPGRFSGRQFSNSRSEMNVSTLELGDSALYLCASSLEDRVGTDTQYFGPGTRLTVL.